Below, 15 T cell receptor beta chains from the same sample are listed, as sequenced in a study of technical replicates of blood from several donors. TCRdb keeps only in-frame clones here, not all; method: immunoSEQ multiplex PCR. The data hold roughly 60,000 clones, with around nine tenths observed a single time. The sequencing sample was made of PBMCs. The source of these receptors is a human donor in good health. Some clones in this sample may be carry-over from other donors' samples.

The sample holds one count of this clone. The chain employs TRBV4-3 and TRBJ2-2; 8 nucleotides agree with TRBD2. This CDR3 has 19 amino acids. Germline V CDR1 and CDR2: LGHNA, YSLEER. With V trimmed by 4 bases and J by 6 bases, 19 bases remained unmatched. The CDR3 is CASSRKSLGGAETSGELFF. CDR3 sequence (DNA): TGCGCCAGCAGCCGGAAATCTCTCGGGGGGGCGGAGACGTCCGGGGAGCTGTTTTTT.

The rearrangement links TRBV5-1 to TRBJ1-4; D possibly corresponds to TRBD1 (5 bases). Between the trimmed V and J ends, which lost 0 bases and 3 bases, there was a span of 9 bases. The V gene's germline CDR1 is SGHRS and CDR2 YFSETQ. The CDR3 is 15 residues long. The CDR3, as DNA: TGCGCCAGCAGCTTGGTTGGGGGGGCTAATGAAAAACTGTTTTTT. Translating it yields CASSLVGGANEKLFF.

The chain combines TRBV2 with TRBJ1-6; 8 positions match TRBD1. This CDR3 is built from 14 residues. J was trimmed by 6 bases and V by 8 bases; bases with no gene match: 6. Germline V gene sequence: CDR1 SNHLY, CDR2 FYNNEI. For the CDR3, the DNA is TGTGCCAGCTTCCGTGACAGGGGTAATTCACCCCTCCACTTT. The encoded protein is CASFRDRGNSPLHF.

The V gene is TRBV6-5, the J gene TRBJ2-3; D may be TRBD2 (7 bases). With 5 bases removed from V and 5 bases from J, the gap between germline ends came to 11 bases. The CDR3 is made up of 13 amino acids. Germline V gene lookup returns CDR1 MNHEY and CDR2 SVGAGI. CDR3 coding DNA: TGTGCCAGCAGTAACAGGGAGGGAGATACGCAGTATTTT. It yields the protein CASSNREGDTQYF.

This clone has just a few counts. This CDR3 is CASSHRDRLSYEQYF. DNA for the CDR3: TGCGCCAGCAGCCACCGGGACAGGCTCTCCTACGAGCAGTACTTC. The chain joins TRBV5-1 to TRBJ2-7; 8 bases agree with TRBD1. Per germline, CDR1 SGHRS and CDR2 YFSETQ. The CDR3 is 15 amino acids. Trimming at V came to 4 bases and at J to 0 bases, leaving 6 bases not matched to a gene.

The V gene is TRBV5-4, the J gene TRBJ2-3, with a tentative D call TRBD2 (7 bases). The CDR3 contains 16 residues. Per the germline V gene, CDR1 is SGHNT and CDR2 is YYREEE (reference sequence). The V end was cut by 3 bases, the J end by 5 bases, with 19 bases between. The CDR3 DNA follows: TGTGCCAGCAGCTACAAGCGGGGCCCACAGGGAGATACGCAGTATTTT. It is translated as CASSYKRGPQGDTQYF.

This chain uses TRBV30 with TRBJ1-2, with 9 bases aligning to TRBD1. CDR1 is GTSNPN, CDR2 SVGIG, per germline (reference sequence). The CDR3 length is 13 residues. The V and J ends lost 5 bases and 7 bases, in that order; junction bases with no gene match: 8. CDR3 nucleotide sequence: TGTGCCTGGGAAAATGACAGGGGGACTGGCTACACCTTC. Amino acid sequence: CAWENDRGTGYTF. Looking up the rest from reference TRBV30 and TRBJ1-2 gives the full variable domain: SQTIHQWPATLVQPVGSPLSLECTVEGTSNPNLYWYRQAAGRGLQLLFYSVGIGQISSEVPQNLSASRPQDRQFILSSKKLLLSDSGFYLCAWENDRGTGYTFGSGTRLTVV.

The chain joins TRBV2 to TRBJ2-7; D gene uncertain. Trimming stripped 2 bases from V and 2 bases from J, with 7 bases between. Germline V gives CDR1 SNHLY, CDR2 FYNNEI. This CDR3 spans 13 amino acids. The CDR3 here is CASSESRTYEQYF. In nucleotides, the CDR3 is TGTGCCAGCAGTGAAAGCCGAACCTACGAGCAGTACTTC.

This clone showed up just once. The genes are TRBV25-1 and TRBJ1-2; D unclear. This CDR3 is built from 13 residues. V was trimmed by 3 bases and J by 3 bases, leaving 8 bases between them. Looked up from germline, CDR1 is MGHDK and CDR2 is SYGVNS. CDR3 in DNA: TGTGCCAGCAGTGACAGGACTTACTATGGCTACACCTTC. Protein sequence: CASSDRTYYGYTF.

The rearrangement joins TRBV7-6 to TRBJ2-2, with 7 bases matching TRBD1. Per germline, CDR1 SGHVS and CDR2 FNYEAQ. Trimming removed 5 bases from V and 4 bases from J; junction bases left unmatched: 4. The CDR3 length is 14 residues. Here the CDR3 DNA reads TGTGCCAGCAGCGGGGACAGTAGCACCGGGGAGCTGTTTTTT. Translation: CASSGDSSTGELFF. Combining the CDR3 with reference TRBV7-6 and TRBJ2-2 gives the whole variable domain GAGVSQSPRYKVTKRGQDVALRCDPISGHVSLYWYRQALGQGPEFLTYFNYEAQQDKSGLPNDRFSAERPEGSISTLTIQRTEQRDSAMYRCASSGDSSTGELFFGEGSRLTVL.

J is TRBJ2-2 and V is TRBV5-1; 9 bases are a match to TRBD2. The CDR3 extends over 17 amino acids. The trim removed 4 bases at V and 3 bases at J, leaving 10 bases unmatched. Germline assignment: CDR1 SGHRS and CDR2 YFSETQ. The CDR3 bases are TGCGCCAGCAGCCGGCGGGGGGGACTACTTGACACCGGGGAGCTGTTTTTT. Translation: CASSRRGGLLDTGELFF. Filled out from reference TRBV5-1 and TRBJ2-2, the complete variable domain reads KAGVTQTPRYLIKTRGQQVTLSCSPISGHRSVSWYQQTPGQGLQFLFEYFSETQRNKGNFPGRFSGRQFSNSRSEMNVSTLELGDSALYLCASSRRGGLLDTGELFFGEGSRLTVL.

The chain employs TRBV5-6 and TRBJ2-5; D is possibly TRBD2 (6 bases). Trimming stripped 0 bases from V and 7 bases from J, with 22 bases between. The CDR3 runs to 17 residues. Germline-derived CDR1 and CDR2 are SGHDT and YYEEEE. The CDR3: CASSLGGRRAAAGTQYF. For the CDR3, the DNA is TGTGCCAGCAGCTTGGGGGGCAGGCGGGCGGCAGCGGGGACCCAGTACTTC.

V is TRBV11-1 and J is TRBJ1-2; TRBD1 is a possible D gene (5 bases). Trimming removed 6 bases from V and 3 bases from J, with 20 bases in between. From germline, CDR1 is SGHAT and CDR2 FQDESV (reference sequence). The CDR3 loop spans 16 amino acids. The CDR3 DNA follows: TGTGCCAGCAGTATCCGGGACTCTAAAGAGGACTATGGCTACACCTTC. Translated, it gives CASSIRDSKEDYGYTF.

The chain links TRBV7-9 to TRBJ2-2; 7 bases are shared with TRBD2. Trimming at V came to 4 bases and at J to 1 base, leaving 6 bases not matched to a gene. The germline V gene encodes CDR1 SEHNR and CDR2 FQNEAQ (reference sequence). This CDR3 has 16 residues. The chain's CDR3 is CASSSAASGNTGELFF. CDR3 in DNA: TGTGCCAGCAGCTCGGCGGCTAGCGGGAACACCGGGGAGCTGTTTTTT.

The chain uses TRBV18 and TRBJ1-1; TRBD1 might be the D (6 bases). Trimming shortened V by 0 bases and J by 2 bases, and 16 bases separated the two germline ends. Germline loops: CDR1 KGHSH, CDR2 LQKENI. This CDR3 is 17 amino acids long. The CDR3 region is CASSPPAGVGGNTEAFF. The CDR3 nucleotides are TGTGCCAGCTCACCACCGGCGGGGGTAGGGGGAAACACTGAAGCTTTCTTT.